This T cell receptor (beta chain) was captured by sequencing in a study of T cells after yellow fever vaccination. On the study more broadly: Fractions of limited cellularity were prepared by means of SMART-Seq v4 Ultra Low Input.

TCRdb called the 5' RACE reads again in MiXCR, with one record for every CDR3 protein. The sample shows around 320,000 distinct CDR3 sequences, roughly 8.7% of them seen only once. General observations from the study: Among all clonotypes, a small share was observed in both CD4 and CD8 compartments. The booster saw the reappearance of most primary-vaccination clones (around 96% CD4, 88% CD8).

This clonotype has a count of ten or more. Its target is unknown. V shed 10 bases, J shed 1 base, and the junction held 7 bases outside the gene matches. The CDR3 is made up of 14 amino acids. CDR1 is SGHAT and CDR2 is FQNNGV in the germline V gene. This specimen consisted of CD4+ T cells sorted from PBMCs, obtained 5 days after the yellow fever booster vaccination. This clonotype originated in a man younger than 35 who received the YFV17D yellow fever vaccine. The chain carries TRBV11-2 and TRBJ2-3; 8 positions match TRBD1. CDR3 sequence: CATGRTGRTDTQYF. The CDR3 DNA sequence: TGTGCCACCGGAAGGACAGGGCGCACAGATACGCAGTATTTT.